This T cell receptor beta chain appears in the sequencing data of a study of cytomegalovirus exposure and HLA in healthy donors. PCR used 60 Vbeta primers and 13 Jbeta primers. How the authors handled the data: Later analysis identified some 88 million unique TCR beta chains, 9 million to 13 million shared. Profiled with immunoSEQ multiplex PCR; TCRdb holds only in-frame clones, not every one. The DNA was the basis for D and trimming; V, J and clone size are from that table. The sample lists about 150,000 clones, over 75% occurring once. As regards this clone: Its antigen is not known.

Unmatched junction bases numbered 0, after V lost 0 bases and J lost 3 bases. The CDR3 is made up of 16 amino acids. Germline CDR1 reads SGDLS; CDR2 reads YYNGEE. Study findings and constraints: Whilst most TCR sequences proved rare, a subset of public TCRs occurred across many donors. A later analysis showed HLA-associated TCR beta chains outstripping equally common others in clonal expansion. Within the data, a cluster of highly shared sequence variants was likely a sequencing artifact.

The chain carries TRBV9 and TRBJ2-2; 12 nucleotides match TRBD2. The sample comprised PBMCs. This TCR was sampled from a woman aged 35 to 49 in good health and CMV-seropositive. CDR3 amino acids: CASSVGLAGDTGELFF. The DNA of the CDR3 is TGTGCCAGCAGCGTAGGACTAGCGGGGGACACCGGGGAGCTGTTTTTT.